This T cell receptor beta chain is from a study of blood T cell repertoires in COVID-19. Study as a whole: Spain, Italy and the United States supplied samples that represented acute and convalescent COVID-19. T cells, B-cell-depleted T cells, or PBMCs supplied cDNA or gDNA.

Per the original data handling: How many nucleated cells were present was estimated from reference gene primer amplification. Assay used: immunoSEQ multiplex PCR; TCRdb lists only in-frame clones, some missing. The V and J calls and clone size were taken over from that table, and D and trimming were inferred from the DNA. The sample holds around 400,000 clones, more than 70% seen once. Enrollment of patients from Seattle took place during active infection, with longitudinal follow-up. Germline values: CDR1 SGDLS, CDR2 YYNGEE. Germline trimming cut 2 bases from V and 8 bases from J; bases unmatched to any gene: 10. The CDR3 runs to 15 residues.

The sequenced material came from peripheral blood. The rearrangement uses TRBV9 and TRBJ1-2, with TRBD1 matching over 9 bases. The receptor's source is a woman aged 30 to 39 with COVID-19, enrolled during active disease. The CDR3 loop is CASSVQTDRGGGYTF. The CDR3 DNA follows: TGTGCCAGCAGCGTTCAAACGGACAGGGGTGGCGGCTACACCTTC.